This T cell receptor (beta chain) came from a study of T cell repertoires in aging, cancer and after chemotherapy. The overall study: Six age groups, ranging from 30 or younger to 70 or older, included the donors. The whole study produced a dataset of roughly 8.8 million TCR reads. General study results and limits: Across the chemotherapy interval, each cancer cohort showed higher median generation probability, suggesting thymic rebound. Loss of evenness, beyond lost richness, contributed to age-related TCR diversity decline in cancer patients.

This clonotype has more than one count but fewer than ten. The antigen is undetermined. CDR3 length: 14 amino acids. Trimming cost V 7 bases and J 1 base; bases outside gene matches: 8. The V gene's germline CDR1 is GTSNPN and CDR2 SVGIG (reference sequence). Peripheral blood genomic DNA, not sorted cells or RNA, was the template. A mixed TRB-A/B primer pool amplified rearranged TRB by multiplex touch-down PCR. TCRdb recomputed calls from the multiplex PCR reads with MiXCR, one row per CDR3 protein. The sample shows more than 10,000 distinct CDR3 sequences, 20% to 30% of them seen only once. The sequenced sample was blood. The sequence derives from a human donor in good health. J is TRBJ2-3 and V is TRBV30; TRBD2 agrees at 7 bases. The CDR3 coding sequence is TGTGCCTTACGGCCCAGCGGGGGCACAGATACGCAGTATTTT. It is translated as CALRPSGGTDTQYF.